What follows are 27 T cell receptor beta chains derived from one specimen sequenced in a study of regulatory T cells in long-lasting Graves disease. Time point noted: persistent/refractory GD, antithyroid drugs over 5 years with positive TRAb. RNA from PBMCs was the source of the TCR library. Sequencing libraries for TCR beta were prepared with iRepertoire HTBI primers and Arm-PCR of CDR3 regions. Each CDR3 protein is one row after TCRdb ran MiXCR on the multiplex PCR reads. This sample has about 430,000 distinct CDR3 sequences, with over 20% found just once. This specimen consisted of peripheral blood mononuclear cells (PBMCs), obtained when the disease was refractory, from a patient treated with antithyroid drugs. Receptor source: a female donor with Graves disease.

The CDR3 loop is CASSYQAGTNEQFF. Written as DNA, the CDR3 is TGTGCCAGCAGTTACCAGGCGGGCACCAATGAGCAGTTCTTC. The V call is TRBV6-5, the J call TRBJ2-1; tentatively, D is TRBD2 (5 bases). Trimming cost V 2 bases and J 6 bases, with 11 bases left between them. CDR3 length: 14 amino acids. Germline V gives CDR1 MNHEY, CDR2 SVGAGI.

This clonotype was recorded once. The rearrangement joins TRBV6-2 or TRBV6-3 to TRBJ2-1, with 10 nucleotides matching TRBD2. V lost 6 bases to trimming and J lost 6 bases; unmatched junction nucleotides: 8. The CDR3 sequence is 15 residues long. Germline V gene data show CDR1 as MNHEY and CDR2 as SVGEGT. The CDR3 nucleotides read TGTGCCAGCAGACTCACTAGCGGGAAGGGCAATGAGCAGTTCTTC. Translating it yields CASRLTSGKGNEQFF.

This chain uses TRBV19 with TRBJ2-1; 11 bases map to TRBD2. Trimming took 5 bases from V and 11 from J; bases not matched to a gene: 14. Per the germline V gene, CDR1 is LNHDA and CDR2 is SQIVND (reference sequence). CDR3 size: 16 residues. This chain's CDR3 is CASSGYSGRASLKQFF. The CDR3 DNA is TGTGCCAGTAGTGGCTATAGCGGGAGGGCCTCTTTAAAGCAGTTCTTC.

Comments on this clonotype: At one end, the junction sequence differs from germline, possibly due to a read error. The gene calls are TRBV29-1 and TRBJ1-2, with no clear D. Germline loops: CDR1 SQVTM, CDR2 ANQGSEA. The CDR3 consists of 12 residues. CDR3 residues: CSAEDAGLFYTF. The CDR3 DNA follows: TGCAGCGCTGAAGATGCCGGGTTGTTCTACACCTTC.

Remarks on this clonotype: A much larger clone is a single base away; this may be a read error. The chain uses TRBV6-1 and TRBJ2-2, with D possibly matching TRBD2 (5 bases). From germline, CDR1 is MNHNS and CDR2 SASEGT. The length of the CDR3 is 15 residues. The ends were cut back, 8 bases at V and 4 bases at J, with 17 bases in the middle. Here the CDR3 DNA reads TGTGCCAGCCTCCCGGGGTGGCTACCCACCGGGGAGCTGTTTTTT. Amino acids: CASLPGWLPTGELFF.

Comments on this clonotype: A clone one base away is much larger, so this may be a read error. This chain connects TRBV27 to TRBJ1-2; TRBD1 might be the D (5 bases). This CDR3 comprises 16 residues. Germline-derived CDR1 and CDR2 are MNHEY and SMNVEV (reference sequence). Trimming stripped 6 bases from V and 4 bases from J, with 21 bases between. CDR3 coding DNA: TGTGCCAGCAGCCGGGGGGTTAATGTGGGGCCCTATGGCTACACCTTC. This sequence encodes CASSRGVNVGPYGYTF.

V is TRBV7-2 and J is TRBJ2-1; TRBD1 matches 7 bases. Germline V lookup: CDR1 SGHTA, CDR2 FQGNSA. The CDR3 runs to 16 residues. V shed 4 bases, J shed 4 bases, and the junction held 10 bases outside the gene matches. Here the CDR3 reads CASSSSHLTGYNEQFF. As DNA, the CDR3 is TGTGCCAGCAGCTCGTCGCATCTGACAGGGTACAATGAGCAGTTCTTC.

This clonotype was seen repeatedly, ten times or more. The V and J genes are TRBV20-1 and TRBJ2-7; no clear D gene. The V end was cut by 0 bases, the J end by 3 bases, with 9 bases between. Germline CDR1 DFQATT, CDR2 SNEGSKA (reference sequence). The CDR3 consists of 13 residues. The CDR3 DNA is TGCAGTGCTAGAGAGGCCGGCCTCTACGAGCAGTACTTC. Translated: CSAREAGLYEQYF.

The chain uses TRBV29-1 and TRBJ1-2; 7 bases fit TRBD1. Trimming at V came to 4 bases and at J to 8 bases, leaving 7 bases not matched to a gene. The CDR3 runs 12 residues. The germline V gene has CDR1 SQVTM and CDR2 ANQGSEA. CDR3 nucleotide sequence: TGCAGCGTTGTGCGACAGGGCGGAGGCTACACCTTC. Translating gives CSVVRQGGGYTF.

This chain joins TRBV28 and TRBJ1-1, with TRBD1 as a possible D gene (5 bases). The CDR3 totals 14 residues. CDR1 is MDHEN, CDR2 SYDVKM, per germline. V dropped 7 bases and J dropped 3 bases, with 15 bases sitting between them. CDR3 in DNA: TGTGCCAGCACCTGGGGGGTCGTCGACACTGAAGCTTTCTTT. Protein product: CASTWGVVDTEAFF.

This clonotype has a count of ten or more. CDR3 residues: CSAGGREAKNIQYF. In DNA form, the CDR3 reads TGCAGTGCTGGCGGGAGGGAAGCCAAAAACATTCAGTACTTC. The V and J genes are TRBV20-1 and TRBJ2-4; 9 positions match TRBD2. Germline V gives CDR1 DFQATT, CDR2 SNEGSKA (reference sequence). The CDR3 length is 14 residues. The trim removed 5 bases at V and 0 bases at J, leaving 2 bases unmatched.

This clonotype was counted many times. This chain uses TRBV2 with TRBJ1-5, with D possibly TRBD1 on 6 matching bases. Trimming took off 4 bases at V and 0 bases at J, with 7 bases between the two ends. Germline values: CDR1 SNHLY, CDR2 FYNNEI. CDR3 length: 14 residues. This CDR3 is CASSGGLSNQPQHF. The CDR3, as DNA: TGTGCCAGCAGTGGGGGGCTTAGCAATCAGCCCCAGCATTTT.

This clonotype was observed many times. The chain links TRBV2 to TRBJ1-1; D is perhaps TRBD1 (5 bases). CDR1 and CDR2 from the germline V gene are SNHLY and FYNNEI. The CDR3 is made up of 15 amino acids. The V end lost 4 bases, the J end lost 1 base, and 13 bases lay between the germline ends. CDR3 in amino acids: CASSGDQIGNTEAFF. The CDR3 nucleotides are TGTGCCAGCAGTGGGGACCAGATTGGGAACACTGAAGCTTTCTTT.

CDR3 sequence: CASGGDRGSGANVLTF. CDR3 DNA: TGTGCCAGCGGGGGGGACAGGGGCTCTGGGGCCAACGTCCTGACTTTC. The chain uses TRBV9 and TRBJ2-6; TRBD1 agrees at 10 bases. Unmatched junction bases numbered 4, after V lost 7 bases and J lost 0 bases. The V gene's germline CDR1 is SGDLS and CDR2 YYNGEE. The CDR3 extends over 16 amino acids. Together with reference TRBV9 and TRBJ2-6, the CDR3 gives the full variable domain: DSGVTQTPKHLITATGQRVTLRCSPRSGDLSVYWYQQSLDQGLQFLIQYYNGEERAKGNILERFSAQQFPDLHSELNLSSLELGDSALYFCASGGDRGSGANVLTFGAGSRLTVL.

This clonotype has only a few counts. This rearrangement joins TRBV20-1 to TRBJ2-7, with D possibly matching TRBD2 (6 bases). The CDR3 runs 14 residues. Germline V gene lookup returns CDR1 DFQATT and CDR2 SNEGSKA (reference sequence). The ends were cut back, 1 base at V and 6 bases at J, with 16 bases in the middle. The CDR3 loop is CSARAGTPSGEQYF. The CDR3 DNA is TGCAGTGCTAGAGCCGGGACTCCCTCCGGCGAGCAGTACTTC.

The chain links TRBV12-3 or TRBV12-4 to TRBJ1-5; 9 nucleotides match TRBD1. This CDR3 is 16 amino acids long. J was trimmed by 6 bases and V by 5 bases; bases with no gene match: 11. The CDR3 region has the DNA TGTGCCAGCAGTCCCGCCGGGACAGGGACTTTTCAGCCCCAGCATTTT. It yields the protein CASSPAGTGTFQPQHF.

This clonotype was seen more than once but under ten times. This rearrangement joins TRBV19 to TRBJ2-6; no clear D. The CDR3 contains 15 residues. Per germline, CDR1 LNHDA and CDR2 SQIVND (reference sequence). The germline V and J ends were trimmed by 2 bases and 2 bases, with 7 bases remaining between them. The CDR3: CASSISETGANVLTF. CDR3 nucleotide sequence: TGTGCCAGTAGTATATCGGAGACTGGGGCCAACGTCCTGACTTTC.

This clonotype has at least ten counts. V is TRBV2 and J is TRBJ2-7, with D uncertain. V lost 5 bases to trimming and J lost 1 base, with 18 bases between them. Germline CDR1 is SNHLY and CDR2 is FYNNEI. The CDR3 spans 16 residues. CDR3 in DNA: TGTGCCAGCAGTCCAACCCCTTTTATCGTGTCCTACGAGCAGTACTTC. It translates to CASSPTPFIVSYEQYF. Supplemented by reference TRBV2 and TRBJ2-7, the full variable domain reads EPEVTQTPSHQVTQMGQEVILRCVPISNHLYFYWYRQILGQKVEFLVSFYNNEISEKSEIFDDQFSVERPDGSNFTLKIRSTKLEDSAMYFCASSPTPFIVSYEQYFGPGTRLTVT.

This clonotype was counted between two and nine times. This chain uses TRBV7-9 with TRBJ2-7; either TRBD1 or TRBD2 may supply D (5 bases each). This CDR3 has 15 residues. Germline V gene lookup returns CDR1 SEHNR and CDR2 FQNEAQ (reference sequence). The ends were cut back, 3 bases at V and 2 bases at J, with 14 bases in the middle. The CDR3 region is CASSFGGVGTYEQYF. The DNA for the CDR3 is TGTGCCAGCAGCTTTGGGGGAGTAGGGACCTACGAGCAGTACTTC.

This clonotype appeared a few times. This chain joins TRBV20-1 and TRBJ2-5, with 9 bases lining up with TRBD2. V shed 3 bases and J 4 bases; nucleotides not matched to a gene: 3. CDR1 and CDR2 (germline): DFQATT, SNEGSKA (reference sequence). The CDR3 has 13 residues. The chain's CDR3 is CSASKLAGETQYF. CDR3 nucleotides: TGCAGTGCTAGTAAACTAGCGGGAGAGACCCAGTACTTC.

This clonotype was counted a few times. This rearrangement joins TRBV15 to TRBJ2-2, with TRBD2 matching 12 bases. V lost 0 bases and J lost 1; bases outside the gene matches: 0. The CDR3 covers 17 residues. Germline V CDR1 and CDR2: LNHNV, YYDKDF (reference sequence). The CDR3 nucleotides are TGTGCCACCAGCAGAGAGACTAGCGGGGGGAACACCGGGGAGCTGTTTTTT. It encodes CATSRETSGGNTGELFF.

The chain joins TRBV19 to TRBJ2-2; no clear D. Germline CDR1 is LNHDA and CDR2 is SQIVND (reference sequence). CDR3 length: 13 residues. Trimming pared 3 bases from V and 6 bases from J, leaving 8 bases between. CDR3 bases: TGTGCCAGTAGTATGAACACGGCCGGGGAGCTGTTTTTT. It is translated as CASSMNTAGELFF.

The V call is TRBV5-1, the J call TRBJ2-1; tentatively, D is TRBD2 (5 bases). The V end was cut by 6 bases, the J end by 6 bases, with 28 bases between. Germline loops: CDR1 SGHRS, CDR2 YFSETQ. CDR3 length equals 18 residues. CDR3 in amino acids: CASNTGKGSGGVSNEQFF. The DNA of the CDR3 is TGCGCCAGCAACACGGGGAAGGGAAGTGGCGGAGTGAGCAATGAGCAGTTCTTC.

This clonotype came up many times. This chain uses TRBV6-1 with TRBJ2-7; D not certain. The V gene's germline CDR1 is MNHNS and CDR2 SASEGT. V was trimmed by 6 bases and J by 5 bases, leaving 14 bases between them. The CDR3 has 13 residues. The CDR3 coding sequence is TGTGCCAGCAGCCACAGAGGCAGCCACGAGCAGTACTTC. This encodes CASSHRGSHEQYF.

This clonotype was counted ten times or more. The V and J genes are TRBV27 and TRBJ2-7; D not certain. From germline, CDR1 is MNHEY and CDR2 SMNVEV (reference sequence). The V end lost 3 bases, the J end lost 3 bases, and 15 bases lay between the germline ends. The CDR3 totals 15 residues. The CDR3 reads CASSFLGRSLYEQYF. Written as DNA, the CDR3 is TGTGCCAGCAGTTTCCTTGGTAGAAGTCTCTACGAGCAGTACTTC.

This clonotype was detected a few times. The genes are TRBV6-1 and TRBJ1-3; D perhaps matches TRBD1 (6 bases). This CDR3 contains 15 residues. Trimming took 3 bases from V and 3 from J, leaving 12 bases between them. CDR1 MNHNS and CDR2 SASEGT come from the germline V gene. Here the CDR3 DNA reads TGTGCCAGCAGTGAGCTGGGGGCAGTTGGAAACACCATATATTTT. It is translated as CASSELGAVGNTIYF.

This clonotype was recorded many times. The J gene is TRBJ1-5, the V gene TRBV7-2; D might be TRBD1 (6 bases). V lost 5 bases and J lost 5, with 10 bases in between. CDR3 length: 13 residues. Germline CDR1 and CDR2: SGHTA and FQGNSA. The CDR3 region is CASSHGGHQPQHF. Here the CDR3 DNA reads TGTGCCAGCAGCCACGGGGGGCATCAGCCCCAGCATTTT.